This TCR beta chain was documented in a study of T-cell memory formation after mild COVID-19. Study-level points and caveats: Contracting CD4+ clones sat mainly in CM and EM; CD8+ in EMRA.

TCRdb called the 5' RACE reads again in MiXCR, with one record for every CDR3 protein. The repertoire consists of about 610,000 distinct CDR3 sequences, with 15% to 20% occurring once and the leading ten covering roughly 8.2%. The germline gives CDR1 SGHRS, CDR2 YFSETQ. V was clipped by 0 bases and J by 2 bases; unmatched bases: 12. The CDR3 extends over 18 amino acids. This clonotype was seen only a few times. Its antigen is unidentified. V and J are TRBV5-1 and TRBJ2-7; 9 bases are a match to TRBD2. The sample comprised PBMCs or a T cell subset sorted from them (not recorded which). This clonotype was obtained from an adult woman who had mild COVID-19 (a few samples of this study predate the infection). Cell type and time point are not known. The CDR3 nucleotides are TGCGCCAGCAGCTTGGAACGTGTTAGACTAGCGGACCCCTACGAGCAGTACTTC. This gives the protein CASSLERVRLADPYEQYF.